Sequencing of this T cell receptor (beta chain) was carried out in a study of technical replicates of blood from a few donors. Assay used: immunoSEQ multiplex PCR; TCRdb lists only in-frame clones, some missing. The data hold some 15,000 clones, with around 86% observed a single time. The sequenced sample consisted of PBMCs. This clonotype originated in a human donor in good health.

The CDR3 nucleotides are TGTGCCATCAGTGACAGCTATGGCTACACCTTC. It yields the protein CAISDSYGYTF. The chain has TRBV10-3 and TRBJ1-2; D is unresolved. V lost 3 bases, J lost 4 bases, and 3 bases lay in between. There are 11 residues in the CDR3. Germline CDR1 and CDR2: ENHRY and SYGVKD.